Each of the 19 T cell receptor beta chains below was sequenced from the same sample in a study of tumor and adjacent non-tumor tissue in lung cancer. A modified ARM-PCR protocol with three rounds of nested PCR amplified TCRbeta. TCRdb itself ran the multiplex PCR reads through MiXCR, one entry per CDR3 protein. The repertoire holds just over 200,000 distinct CDR3 sequences, with about two thirds as singletons. This sample's RNA came from whole unsorted tissue. Sample: lung tumor tissue. These receptors were taken from a man aged 55-75 years with non-small cell lung cancer.

The rearrangement links TRBV4-2 to TRBJ2-3; D possibly corresponds to TRBD2 (6 bases). From germline, CDR1 is LGHNA and CDR2 YNFKEQ. The CDR3 is made up of 15 amino acids. With 7 bases removed from V and 1 base from J, the gap between germline ends came to 15 bases. The CDR3 sequence: CASTRGVEGTDTQYF. In nucleotides, the CDR3 is TGTGCCAGCACCCGCGGGGTGGAAGGCACAGATACGCAGTATTTT.

For this clonotype: As the CDR3 is not closed by the conserved phenylalanine or tryptophan, this likely results from a read error. The V call is TRBV20-1, the J call TRBJ2-2; D unresolved. Germline CDR1 DFQATT, CDR2 SNEGSKA (reference sequence). The CDR3 loop spans 12 amino acids. V was pared by 5 bases and J by 7 bases, with 11 bases between. CDR3 in amino acids: CSAPDTGGELFL. The DNA for the CDR3 is TGCAGTGCTCCAGATACCGGCGGGGAGCTGTTTTTA.

Notes on this clonotype: One end of the junction does not line up with germline, which may come from a read error. The chain employs TRBV7-9 and TRBJ1-4; D not resolved. There are 16 residues in the CDR3. In germline, CDR1 is SEHNR, CDR2 FQNEAQ (reference sequence). In nucleotides, the CDR3 is TGTGCCAGCAGCTTAGATTTAGCCGGACGGAATGAAGAACTGTTTTTT. This translates into CASSLDLAGRNEELFF.

This chain connects TRBV4-1 to TRBJ2-3; D ambiguous. Germline-derived CDR1 and CDR2 are MGHRA and YSYEKL. The CDR3 is 15 amino acids. Deletions cut 6 bases from V and 0 bases from J, with 13 bases between. CDR3 bases: TGCGCCAGCAGACGTGGACGGTCTAGCACAGATACGCAGTATTTT. Its translation: CASRRGRSSTDTQYF.

The chain couples TRBV11-2 to TRBJ1-4; no clear D gene. The CDR3 has 15 residues. In germline, CDR1 is SGHAT, CDR2 FQNNGV. The V gene lost 5 bases and the J gene lost 7 bases, with 17 bases spanning the gap. CDR3 coding DNA: TGTGCCAGCAGCATCACGGGTCTCTCGGGTGAAAAACTGTTTTTT. Translated, it gives CASSITGLSGEKLFF.

This clonotype appeared a single time. The rearrangement uses TRBV6-2 or TRBV6-3 and TRBJ1-5; D is perhaps TRBD1 (6 bases). Trimming left V 6 bases short and J 4 bases short, with 13 bases between. CDR3 length: 14 amino acids. The germline V gene encodes CDR1 MNHEY and CDR2 SVGEGT. The CDR3, as DNA: TGTGCCAGCAGCCCGACAGGAAAGAATCAGCCCCAGCATTTT. Protein: CASSPTGKNQPQHF.

To note about this clonotype: One end of the junction varies from germline; a read error may be responsible. The chain employs TRBV6-2 or TRBV6-3 and TRBJ2-3, with D possibly being TRBD1 or TRBD2 (5 bases each). Germline V CDR1 and CDR2: MNHEY, SVGEGT. CDR3 length: 13 amino acids. CDR3 in amino acids: CASRPGNTGTRYF. The CDR3 nucleotides read TGTGCCAGCAGGCCGGGGAACACAGGTACGCGGTATTTT.

This clonotype was picked up a small number of times. A much more abundant neighbour one base away suggests this may be a read error. The chain uses TRBV4-3 and TRBJ2-1; 9 nucleotides agree with TRBD2. Germline V gene lookup returns CDR1 LGHNA and CDR2 YSLEER. The CDR3 runs to 15 residues. The CDR3 reads CASNQEASGMNEQFF. The CDR3 region has the DNA TGCGCCAGCAACCAAGAGGCTAGCGGGATGAATGAGCAGTTCTTC.

Of note for this clonotype: Since no conserved phenylalanine or tryptophan closes the CDR3, a read error is the likely cause. The rearrangement links TRBV6-2 or TRBV6-3 to TRBJ1-1; TRBD1 agrees at 7 bases. Trimming removed 6 bases from V and 9 bases from J; junction bases left unmatched: 10. This CDR3 contains 13 residues. Germline V gene data show CDR1 as MNHEY and CDR2 as SVGEGT. The chain's CDR3 is CASSHGTVIKAFL. CDR3 nucleotides: TGTGCCAGCAGCCACGGGACAGTTATTAAAGCTTTCTTA.

This clonotype occurred a few times. This chain joins TRBV20-1 and TRBJ1-2; 7 positions agree with TRBD1. This CDR3 is built from 15 residues. CDR1 and CDR2 from the germline V gene are DFQATT and SNEGSKA (reference sequence). Trimming at V came to 6 bases and at J to 4 bases, leaving 14 bases not matched to a gene. The CDR3 DNA is TGCAGTGCAGAGACAGGGATATCATGGGTCTATGGCTACACCTTC. This codes for CSAETGISWVYGYTF.

This clonotype was seen a few times. Here the CDR3 reads CASSEYQETQYF. The CDR3 bases are TGTGCCAGCTCAGAGTACCAAGAGACCCAGTACTTC. The genes are TRBV18 and TRBJ2-5; D unclear. The CDR3 is 12 residues long. The V end was cut by 5 bases, the J end by 0 bases, with 4 bases between. Germline V gives CDR1 KGHSH, CDR2 LQKENI.

Concerning this clonotype itself: This may stem from a read error, because a much larger clone lies one nucleotide away. V usage is TRBV6-5 and J usage is TRBJ1-6; 10 positions match TRBD1. The CDR3 consists of 16 residues. The germline CDR1 and CDR2 sequences are MNHEY and SVGAGI. CDR3 in DNA: TGTGCCAGCAGAACGAGCCGGGACAGGGGTAATTCACCCTTCCACTTT. Translating it yields CASRTSRDRGNSPFHF.

V usage is TRBV12-3 or TRBV12-4 and J usage is TRBJ1-1; D is ambiguous. The germline V and J ends were trimmed by 5 bases and 7 bases, with 8 bases remaining between them. The CDR3 runs to 11 residues. In DNA form, the CDR3 reads TGTGCCAGCAGTATAGAGGGTGAAGCTTTCTTT. Residues: CASSIEGEAFF.

In its sample, this clonotype was seen many times. V gene TRBV4-3 combines with J gene TRBJ2-2, with no clear D. Germline CDR1 LGHNA, CDR2 YSLEER. The CDR3 runs 15 residues. The germline V and J ends were trimmed by 0 bases and 1 base, with 6 bases remaining between them. CDR3 amino acids: CASSQDPRNTGELFF. The CDR3 DNA reads TGCGCCAGCAGCCAAGATCCGAGGAACACCGGGGAGCTGTTTTTT.

Details on this clonotype: A much larger clone sits a single nucleotide away, making a read error possible. The J gene is TRBJ2-7, the V gene TRBV12-3 or TRBV12-4; a possible D gene is TRBD2 (6 bases). The CDR3 contains 14 residues. V shed 5 bases and J shed 6 bases, with 17 bases lying between them. Here the CDR3 reads CASSPWDSKSEQYF. CDR3 nucleotide sequence: TGTGCCAGCAGTCCCTGGGACTCGAAAAGCGAGCAGTACTTC.

On this clonotype itself: The junction differs from germline at one of its ends, possibly a read error. The chain has TRBV29-1 and TRBJ1-1; D unclear. The germline V gene has CDR1 SQVTM and CDR2 ANQGSEA. There are 13 residues in the CDR3. The CDR3 is CSVTRNLKTEAFF. The CDR3 region has the DNA TGCAGCGTTACCAGGAATTTGAAGACTGAAGCTTTCTTT.

Notes on this clonotype: Because the CDR3 is missing its conserved closing phenylalanine or tryptophan, this is likely a read error. The V call is TRBV12-3 or TRBV12-4, the J call TRBJ1-2, with D uncertain. The CDR3 runs 13 residues. This CDR3 reads CASSFQINYGYTL. The DNA for the CDR3 is TGTGCTAGCAGTTTTCAAATAAACTATGGCTACACCCTC.

A word on this clonotype: The germline gene is not matched at one end of the junction; a read error may be the cause. V gene TRBV4-2 combines with J gene TRBJ2-7; the D gene is possibly TRBD2 (5 bases). This CDR3 is built from 16 residues. The germline CDR1 and CDR2 sequences are LGHNA and YNFKEQ. For the CDR3, the DNA is TGTGCCAGCAGCCAAGACTCGGCGACTAACTCCTACGGGCAGTACTTC. It yields the protein CASSQDSATNSYGQYF.

With regard to this clonotype: This may come from a read error, since a much larger clone is one base off. The CDR3, as DNA: TGCAGCGTTGAGTTTTGGGGAATGGTGATGGGTGAGCAGTTCTTC. It codes for CSVEFWGMVMGEQFF. This rearrangement joins TRBV29-1 to TRBJ2-1, with D unclear. The CDR3 is 15 residues long. Trimming shortened V by 3 bases and J by 9 bases, and 21 bases separated the two germline ends. Germline CDR1 is SQVTM and CDR2 is ANQGSEA.